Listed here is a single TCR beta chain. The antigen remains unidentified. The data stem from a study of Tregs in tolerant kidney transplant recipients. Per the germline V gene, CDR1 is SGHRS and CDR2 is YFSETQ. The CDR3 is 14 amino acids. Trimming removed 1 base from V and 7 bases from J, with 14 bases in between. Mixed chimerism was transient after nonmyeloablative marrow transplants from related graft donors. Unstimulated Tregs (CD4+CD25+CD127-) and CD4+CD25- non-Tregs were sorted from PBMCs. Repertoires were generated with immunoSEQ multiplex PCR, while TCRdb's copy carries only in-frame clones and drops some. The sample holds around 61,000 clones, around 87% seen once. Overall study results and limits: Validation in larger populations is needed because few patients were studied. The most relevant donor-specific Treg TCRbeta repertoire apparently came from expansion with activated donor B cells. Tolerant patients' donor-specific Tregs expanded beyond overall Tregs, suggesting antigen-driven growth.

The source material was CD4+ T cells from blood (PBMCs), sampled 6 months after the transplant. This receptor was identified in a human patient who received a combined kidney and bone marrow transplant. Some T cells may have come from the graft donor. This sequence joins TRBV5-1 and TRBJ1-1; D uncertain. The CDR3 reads CASSLTPAGFEAFF. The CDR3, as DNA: TGCGCCAGCAGCTTGACCCCCGCCGGGTTTGAAGCTTTCTTT.